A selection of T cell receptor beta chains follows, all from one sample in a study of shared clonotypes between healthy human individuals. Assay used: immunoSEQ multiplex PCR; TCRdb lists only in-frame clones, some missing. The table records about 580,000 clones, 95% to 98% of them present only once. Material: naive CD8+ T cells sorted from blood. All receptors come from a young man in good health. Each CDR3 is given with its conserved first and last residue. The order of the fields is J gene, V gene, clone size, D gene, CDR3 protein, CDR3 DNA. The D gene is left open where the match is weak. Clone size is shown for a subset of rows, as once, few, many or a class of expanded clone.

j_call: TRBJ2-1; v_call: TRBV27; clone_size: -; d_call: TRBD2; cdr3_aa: CASSLSAGGFYNEQFF; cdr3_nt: TGTGCCAGCAGTTTATCGGCGGGAGGCTTCTACAATGAGCAGTTCTTC
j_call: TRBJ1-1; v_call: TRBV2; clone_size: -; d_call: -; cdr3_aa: CATTGLTEAFF; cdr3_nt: TGTGCCACCACGGGGCTCACTGAAGCTTTCTTT
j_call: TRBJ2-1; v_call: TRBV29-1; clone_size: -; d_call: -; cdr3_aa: CSAEGTGWYNEQFF; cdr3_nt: TGCAGCGCCGAGGGAACAGGTTGGTACAATGAGCAGTTCTTC
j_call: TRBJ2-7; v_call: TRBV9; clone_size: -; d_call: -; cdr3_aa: CASSGRTPFYEQYF; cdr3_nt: TGTGCCAGCAGCGGACGGACACCATTCTACGAGCAGTACTTC
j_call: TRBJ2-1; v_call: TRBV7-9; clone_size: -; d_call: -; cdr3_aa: CASSPLPGQGNEQFF; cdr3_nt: TGTGCCAGCAGCCCCCTCCCTGGCCAGGGGAATGAGCAGTTCTTC
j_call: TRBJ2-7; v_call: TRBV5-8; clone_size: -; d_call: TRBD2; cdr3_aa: CASSLVAGGIYEQYF; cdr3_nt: TGTGCCAGCAGCCTGGTCGCGGGGGGAATCTACGAGCAGTACTTC
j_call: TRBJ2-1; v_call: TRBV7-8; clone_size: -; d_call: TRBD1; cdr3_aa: CASSSRATGVNEQFF; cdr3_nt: TGTGCCAGCAGCTCGCGGGCGACAGGGGTAAATGAGCAGTTCTTC
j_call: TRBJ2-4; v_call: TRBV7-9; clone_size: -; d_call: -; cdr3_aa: CASSPAGENIQYF; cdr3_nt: TGTGCCAGCAGCCCCGCCGGGGAAAACATTCAGTACTTC
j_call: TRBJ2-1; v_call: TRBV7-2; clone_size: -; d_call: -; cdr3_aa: CASRGGRVLARDEQFF; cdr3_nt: TGTGCCAGCAGGGGGGGCCGGGTACTAGCCAGGGATGAGCAGTTCTTC
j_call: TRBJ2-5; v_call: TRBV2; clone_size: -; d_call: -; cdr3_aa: CASRRGGETQYF; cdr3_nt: TGTGCCAGCAGGAGGGGAGGAGAGACCCAGTACTTC
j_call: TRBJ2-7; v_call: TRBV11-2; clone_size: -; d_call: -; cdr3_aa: CASSDSLNYEQYF; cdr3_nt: TGTGCCAGCAGCGATAGTCTCAACTACGAGCAGTACTTC
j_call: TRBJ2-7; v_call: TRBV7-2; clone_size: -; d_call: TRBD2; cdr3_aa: CASSFSGAYEQYF; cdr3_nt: TGTGCCAGCAGTTTTAGCGGGGCCTACGAGCAGTACTTC
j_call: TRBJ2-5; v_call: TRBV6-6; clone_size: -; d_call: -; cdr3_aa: CASSDFAGYETQYF; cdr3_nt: TGTGCCAGCAGTGACTTTGCGGGCTACGAGACCCAGTACTTC
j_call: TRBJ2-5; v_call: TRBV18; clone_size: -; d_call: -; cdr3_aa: CASPRQARNLIQETQYF; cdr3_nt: TGTGCCAGCCCTCGACAGGCGCGCAACTTAATCCAAGAGACCCAGTACTTC
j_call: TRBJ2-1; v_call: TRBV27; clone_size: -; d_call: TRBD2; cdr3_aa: CASSLRAGGLDEQFF; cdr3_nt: TGTGCCAGCAGTTTACGAGCGGGAGGGCTCGATGAGCAGTTCTTC
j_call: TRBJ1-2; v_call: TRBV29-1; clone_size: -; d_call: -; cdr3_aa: CSVEVPGREDGYTF; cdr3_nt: TGCAGCGTTGAAGTTCCGGGGCGGGAAGATGGCTACACCTTC
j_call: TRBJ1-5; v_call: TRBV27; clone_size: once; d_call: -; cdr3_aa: CASSLGRNQPQHF; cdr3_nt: TGTGCCAGCAGTTTAGGGCGAAATCAGCCCCAGCATTTT
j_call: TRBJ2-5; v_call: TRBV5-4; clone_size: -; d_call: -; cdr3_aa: CASSFQETQYF; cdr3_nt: TGTGCCAGCAGCTTCCAAGAGACCCAGTACTTC
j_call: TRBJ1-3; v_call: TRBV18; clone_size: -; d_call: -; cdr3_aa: CASSREAGNTIYF; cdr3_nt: TGTGCCAGCTCACGCGAGGCTGGAAACACCATATATTTT
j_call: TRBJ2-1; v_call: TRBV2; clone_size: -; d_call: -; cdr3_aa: CASSLRPPLDFPLGDEQFF; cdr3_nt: TGTGCCAGCAGCCTTAGGCCCCCGCTAGACTTCCCCTTAGGGGATGAGCAGTTCTTC
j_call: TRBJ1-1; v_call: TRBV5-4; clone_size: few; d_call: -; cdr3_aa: CASSLDPGTRNTEAFF; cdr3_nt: TGTGCCAGCAGCTTGGACCCCGGGACGAGGAACACTGAAGCTTTCTTT
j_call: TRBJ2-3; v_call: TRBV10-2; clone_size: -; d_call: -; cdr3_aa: CASSESGVGADTQYF; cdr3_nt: TGCGCCAGCAGTGAGTCGGGAGTTGGGGCAGATACGCAGTATTTT
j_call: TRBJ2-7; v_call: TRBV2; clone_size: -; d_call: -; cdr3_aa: CASSDTYEQYF; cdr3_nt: TGTGCCAGCTCAGACACCTACGAGCAGTACTTC
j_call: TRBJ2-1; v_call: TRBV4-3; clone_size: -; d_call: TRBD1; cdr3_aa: CASSQKEGTASGKQFF; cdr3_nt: TGCGCCAGCAGCCAAAAAGAAGGGACAGCCAGCGGCAAGCAGTTCTTC
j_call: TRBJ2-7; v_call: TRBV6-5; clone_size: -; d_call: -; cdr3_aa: CASSYRNEQYF; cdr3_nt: TGTGCCAGCAGTTACCGGAACGAGCAGTACTTC
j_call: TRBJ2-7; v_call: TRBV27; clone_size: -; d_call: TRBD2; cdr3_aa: CASKLADLSPYEQYF; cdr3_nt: TGTGCCAGCAAACTAGCGGACCTATCACCATACGAGCAGTACTTC
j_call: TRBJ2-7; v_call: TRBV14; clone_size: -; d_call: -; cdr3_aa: CASSQDVLGAHEQYF; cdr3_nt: TGTGCCAGCAGCCAAGATGTGCTGGGGGCCCACGAGCAGTACTTC
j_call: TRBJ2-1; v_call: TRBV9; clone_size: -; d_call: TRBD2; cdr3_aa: CASSAIAGGSYNEQFF; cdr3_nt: TGTGCCAGCAGCGCAATAGCGGGAGGCTCCTACAATGAGCAGTTCTTC
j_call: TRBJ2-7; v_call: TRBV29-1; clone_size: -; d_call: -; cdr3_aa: CSVGKDFIYEQYF; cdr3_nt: TGCAGCGTTGGCAAGGATTTTATCTACGAGCAGTACTTC
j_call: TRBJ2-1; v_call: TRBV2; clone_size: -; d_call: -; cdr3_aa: CATLQQMRQFF; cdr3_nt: TGTGCCACCCTACAACAAATGAGGCAGTTCTTC
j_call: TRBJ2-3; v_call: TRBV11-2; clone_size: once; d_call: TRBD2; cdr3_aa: CASSLGSSGHRDTQYF; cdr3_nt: TGTGCCAGCAGCTTAGGCTCTAGCGGGCATAGAGATACGCAGTATTTT
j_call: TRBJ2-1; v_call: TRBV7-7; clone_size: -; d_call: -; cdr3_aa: CASSHRDSYNEQFF; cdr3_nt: TGTGCTAGCAGCCATCGGGACTCCTACAATGAGCAGTTCTTC